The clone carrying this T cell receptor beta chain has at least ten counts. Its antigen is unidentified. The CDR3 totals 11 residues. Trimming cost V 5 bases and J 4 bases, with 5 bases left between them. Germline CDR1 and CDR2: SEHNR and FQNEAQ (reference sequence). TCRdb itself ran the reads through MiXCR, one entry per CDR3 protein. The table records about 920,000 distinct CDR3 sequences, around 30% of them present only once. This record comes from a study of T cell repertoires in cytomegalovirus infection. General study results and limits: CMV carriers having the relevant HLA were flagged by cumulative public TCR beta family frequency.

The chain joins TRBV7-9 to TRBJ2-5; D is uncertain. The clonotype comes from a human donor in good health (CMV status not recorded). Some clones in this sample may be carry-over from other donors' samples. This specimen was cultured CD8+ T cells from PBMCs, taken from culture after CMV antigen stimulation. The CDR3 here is CASSRAETQYF. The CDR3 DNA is TGTGCCAGCAGCCGTGCAGAGACCCAGTACTTC.